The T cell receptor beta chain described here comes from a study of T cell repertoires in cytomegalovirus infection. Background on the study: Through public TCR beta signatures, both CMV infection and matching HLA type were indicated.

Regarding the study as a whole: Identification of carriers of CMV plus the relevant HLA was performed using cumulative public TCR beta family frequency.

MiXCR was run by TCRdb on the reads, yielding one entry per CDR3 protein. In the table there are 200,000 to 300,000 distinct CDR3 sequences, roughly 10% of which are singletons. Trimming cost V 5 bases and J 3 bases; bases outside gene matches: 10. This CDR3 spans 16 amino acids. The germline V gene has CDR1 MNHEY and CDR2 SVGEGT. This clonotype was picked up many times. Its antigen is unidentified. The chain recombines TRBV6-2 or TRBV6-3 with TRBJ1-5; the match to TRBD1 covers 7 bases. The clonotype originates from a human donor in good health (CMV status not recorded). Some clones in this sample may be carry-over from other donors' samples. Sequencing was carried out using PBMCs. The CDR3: CASSPRTGALNQPQHF. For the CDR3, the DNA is TGTGCCAGCAGTCCCAGAACAGGGGCCCTCAATCAGCCCCAGCATTTT.